A selection of T cell receptor beta chains follows, all from one sample in a study of OX40 agonist ivuxolimab in advanced cancers. Method: immunoSEQ multiplex PCR; TCRdb's copy keeps in-frame clones and lacks some. There are about 35,000 clones in the sample; less than 85% occur only once, and around 25% lies in the top ten. Sequenced material: CD4+ or CD8+ T cells sorted from blood, taken in a trial of the OX40 agonist ivuxolimab. These receptors were obtained from an adult with an advanced solid tumor such as melanoma, head and neck, liver or kidney cancer. The CDR3 runs from the conserved cysteine through the conserved F or W. The order of the fields is D gene, clone size, J gene, V gene, CDR3 length, CDR3 DNA, CDR3 protein. D genes are given only for firm matches. The size field is filled for only some rows; it gives once, few, many or a size class.

TRBD1 | - | TRBJ1-1 | TRBV9 | 15 | TGTGCCAGCAGCGTGGGGGACAGAATGAACACTGAAGCTTTCTTT | CASSVGDRMNTEAFF
TRBD2 | - | TRBJ2-7 | TRBV29-1 | 15 | TGCAGCGTTGGCGGGACTAGCGGGGGGACCTACGAGCAGTACTTC | CSVGGTSGGTYEQYF
TRBD1 | once | TRBJ1-6 | TRBV4-1 | 15 | TGCGCCAGCAGCCGCCCGGGACAGTTTAATTCACCCCTCCACTTT | CASSRPGQFNSPLHF
TRBD1 | few | TRBJ1-1 | TRBV4-2 | 15 | TGTGCCAGCAGCCCGGAGGACAGGAGGGGGACTGAAGCTTTCTTT | CASSPEDRRGTEAFF
- | - | TRBJ2-1 | TRBV12-5 | 11 | TGTGCTAGTGGTTTGCGGACAGAGCAGTTCTTC | CASGLRTEQFF
TRBD2 | - | TRBJ2-2 | TRBV2 | 14 | TGTGCCAGCAGTGACCCAGGGAGGGGCGGGGAGCTGTTTTTT | CASSDPGRGGELFF
- | - | TRBJ2-7 | TRBV23-1 | 14 | TGCGCCAGCAGTGGGGCTGAGAGCTCCTACGAGCAGTACTTC | CASSGAESSYEQYF
TRBD2 | - | TRBJ2-3 | TRBV7-9 | 16 | TGTGCCAGCAGCTTAAGGTCTTCCGGGGGGAAAGATACGCAGTATTTT | CASSLRSSGGKDTQYF
- | few | TRBJ2-3 | TRBV18 | 13 | TGTGCCAGCTCACCAGCTAGCCCAGATACGCAGTATTTT | CASSPASPDTQYF
- | once | TRBJ1-1 | TRBV6-5 | 16 | TGTGCCAGCAGTTACACGCCTCTTGGGATGAACACTGAAGCTTTCTTT | CASSYTPLGMNTEAFF